The 22 T cell receptor beta chains below come from one sample, sequenced in a study of OX40 agonist ivuxolimab in advanced cancers. Sequencing used immunoSEQ multiplex PCR; TCRdb keeps in-frame clones, though not all of them. Of 77,000 or so clones listed, 85% to 90% are singletons. The sequences come from CD4+ or CD8+ T cells sorted from blood, collected in a trial of the OX40 agonist ivuxolimab. Every receptor here comes from an adult with an advanced solid tumor such as melanoma, head and neck, liver or kidney cancer.

The V call is TRBV5-1, the J call TRBJ1-2; TRBD1 agrees at 9 bases. The germline gives CDR1 SGHRS, CDR2 YFSETQ. There are 16 residues in the CDR3. V was pared by 4 bases and J by 3 bases, with 10 bases of the junction left unmatched. CDR3 in DNA: TGCGCCAGCAGCCCGAACAGGGGGCGGGAGGACTATGGCTACACCTTC. Translated, it gives CASSPNRGREDYGYTF.

V gene TRBV19 combines with J gene TRBJ2-7; a possible D gene is TRBD2 (5 bases). This CDR3 spans 15 amino acids. The V end was cut by 3 bases, the J end by 0 bases, with 12 bases between. The germline V gene encodes CDR1 LNHDA and CDR2 SQIVND (reference sequence). This chain's CDR3 is CASSMVVRGSYEQYF. The CDR3 nucleotides are TGTGCCAGTAGTATGGTGGTCCGGGGCTCCTACGAGCAGTACTTC.

This clone appeared a single time. The J gene is TRBJ2-7, the V gene TRBV5-1; tentative D call: TRBD2 (6 bases). The CDR3 contains 15 residues. The V end lost 4 bases, the J end lost 0 bases, and 14 bases lay between the germline ends. Germline values: CDR1 SGHRS, CDR2 YFSETQ. CDR3 bases: TGCGCCAGCAGCCGCGGGACTCCAAACTCCTACGAGCAGTACTTC. This encodes CASSRGTPNSYEQYF.

The chain employs TRBV7-3 and TRBJ1-2; no clear D gene. V lost 4 bases, J lost 6 bases, and 12 bases lay in between. The CDR3 extends over 13 amino acids. Germline CDR1 and CDR2: SGHTA and FQGTGA. This chain's CDR3 is CASSSPDGNGYTF. In DNA form, the CDR3 reads TGTGCCAGCAGCTCCCCCGACGGGAATGGCTACACCTTC.

For this clone: An end of the junction differs from the germline gene, which may be a read error. The genes are TRBV6-1 and TRBJ1-2; D call uncertain. Germline values: CDR1 MNHNS, CDR2 SASEGT. The CDR3 has 9 residues. CDR3 nucleotide sequence: TGTGCCAGCAGTGAAGCCCACCACTTC. It is translated as CASSEAHHF.

The V and J genes are TRBV5-4 and TRBJ2-3; the D gene is possibly TRBD1 (6 bases). Germline CDR1 is SGHNT and CDR2 is YYREEE (reference sequence). Trimming removed 4 bases at V and 1 base at J, with 13 bases between. CDR3 length equals 15 residues. CDR3 residues: CASSLGAVGTDTQYF. For the CDR3, the DNA is TGTGCCAGCAGCCTGGGGGCAGTAGGCACAGATACGCAGTATTTT.

This rearrangement joins TRBV6-6 to TRBJ1-1, with D perhaps matching TRBD1 (5 bases). Germline CDR1 and CDR2: MNHNY and SVGAGI (reference sequence). Between the trimmed V and J ends, which lost 5 bases and 2 bases, there was a span of 15 bases. The length of the CDR3 is 15 residues. CDR3 residues: CASSPLGQINTEAFF. In DNA form, the CDR3 reads TGTGCCAGCAGTCCCCTGGGGCAGATTAACACTGAAGCTTTCTTT.

The chain links TRBV11-2 to TRBJ2-6, with D possibly TRBD1 on 5 matching bases. Per the germline V gene, CDR1 is SGHAT and CDR2 is FQNNGV. The CDR3 is 16 amino acids. V lost 1 base and J 0 bases, leaving 7 bases between the germline ends. The CDR3 here is CASSLVRGSGANVLTF. CDR3 nucleotides: TGTGCCAGCAGCTTAGTTAGGGGCTCTGGGGCCAACGTCCTGACTTTC.

The chain recombines TRBV29-1 with TRBJ2-7, with TRBD1 matching over 9 bases. Losses at the gene ends were 7 bases for V and 7 bases for J; bases not matched to a gene: 14. CDR1 is SQVTM and CDR2 is ANQGSEA in the germline V gene. This CDR3 is built from 14 residues. The CDR3 DNA reads as TGCAGCGCGACCAGGCCCGGACAGGGGAGGGAGCAGTACTTC. Its translation: CSATRPGQGREQYF.

The J gene is TRBJ1-2, the V gene TRBV5-1; 7 bases line up with TRBD1. Germline lookup yields CDR1 SGHRS and CDR2 YFSETQ. The CDR3 is 17 residues long. V trimming: 4 bases; J trimming: 2 bases; junction bases outside the gene matches: 14. CDR3 coding DNA: TGCGCCAGCAGCAAAACAGGGGTGGACCAATACAACTATGGCTACACCTTC. This encodes CASSKTGVDQYNYGYTF.

The chain recombines TRBV6-1 with TRBJ2-7, with 10 bases matching TRBD2. J lost 6 bases, V lost 0 bases, and 5 bases had no gene match. Germline assignment: CDR1 MNHNS and CDR2 SASEGT. The CDR3 totals 15 residues. CDR3 in DNA: TGTGCCAGCAGTGAAGCCAAGCTAGCGGGGGCCGAGCAGTACTTC. Encoded protein: CASSEAKLAGAEQYF.

The rearrangement uses TRBV6-6 and TRBJ2-7; 8 nucleotides match TRBD1. There are 14 residues in the CDR3. With V trimmed by 6 bases and J by 2 bases, 6 bases remained unmatched. Germline values: CDR1 MNHNY, CDR2 SVGAGI (reference sequence). CDR3 protein: CASRPAGGPYEQYF. CDR3 in DNA: TGTGCCAGCAGACCCGCAGGGGGCCCCTACGAGCAGTACTTC.

The chain couples TRBV7-9 to TRBJ1-4; tentative D call: TRBD1 (6 bases). This CDR3 comprises 16 residues. Germline V lookup: CDR1 SEHNR, CDR2 FQNEAQ (reference sequence). V lost 3 bases, J lost 4 bases, and 15 bases lay in between. CDR3 protein: CASSFSWTDNNEKLFF. The CDR3 nucleotides read TGTGCCAGCAGCTTTTCATGGACAGACAATAATGAAAAACTGTTTTTT.

This clone was observed a single time. The gene calls are TRBV2 and TRBJ2-7; 10 bases match TRBD1. After removal of 6 bases from V and 1 base from J, the junction contained 6 bases not matched to a gene. The germline gives CDR1 SNHLY, CDR2 FYNNEI. The CDR3 covers 15 residues. CDR3 protein: CASSPTGGGSYEQYF. The CDR3, as DNA: TGTGCCAGCAGCCCGACAGGGGGCGGTTCCTACGAGCAGTACTTC.

The chain links TRBV6-5 to TRBJ1-1, with D possibly being TRBD1 (6 bases). With 6 bases removed from V and 0 bases from J, the gap between germline ends came to 14 bases. The CDR3 extends over 15 amino acids. CDR1 is MNHEY and CDR2 is SVGAGI in the germline V gene. The CDR3 bases are TGTGCCAGCAGGTTAGGACAGACCGTGAACACTGAAGCTTTCTTT. Its protein product is CASRLGQTVNTEAFF.

The chain links TRBV14 to TRBJ2-1; tentative D call: TRBD1 (5 bases). There are 19 residues in the CDR3. The V end was cut by 0 bases, the J end by 0 bases, with 18 bases between. Germline assignment: CDR1 SGHDN and CDR2 FVKESK. The CDR3 DNA reads TGTGCCAGCAGCCAAGATTCCCCGCGGACACCGAGCTCCTACAATGAGCAGTTCTTC. The encoded protein is CASSQDSPRTPSSYNEQFF.

The chain links TRBV7-9 to TRBJ1-1; no clear D gene. This CDR3 comprises 12 residues. The V gene's germline CDR1 is SEHNR and CDR2 FQNEAQ (reference sequence). The V end was cut by 3 bases, the J end by 1 base, with 3 bases between. The chain's CDR3 is CASSLTNTEAFF. The CDR3 DNA reads as TGTGCCAGCAGCTTGACGAACACTGAAGCTTTCTTT.

The rearrangement uses TRBV6-5 and TRBJ2-7; 10 nucleotides align to TRBD1. V gave up 8 bases and J gave up 4 bases; unmatched junction bases: 11. The CDR3 loop spans 15 amino acids. Germline V gene data show CDR1 as MNHEY and CDR2 as SVGAGI. The CDR3 sequence: CASLFRQGAKYEQYF. The CDR3 nucleotides read TGTGCCAGCCTCTTTCGACAGGGGGCAAAATACGAGCAGTACTTC.

The V call is TRBV18, the J call TRBJ2-3; 7 bases line up with TRBD2. There are 16 residues in the CDR3. CDR1 is KGHSH, CDR2 LQKENI, per germline. Trimming cost V 3 bases and J 6 bases; bases outside gene matches: 12. The CDR3 nucleotides read TGTGCCAGCTCACCTCAGAAACAGCGGGGTACGGATACGCAGTATTTT. It specifies CASSPQKQRGTDTQYF.

DNA for the CDR3: TGTGCCAGCAAAGGGACCGCTGGAAACACCATATATTTT. Its translation is CASKGTAGNTIYF. The V gene is TRBV6-5, the J gene TRBJ1-3; D perhaps matches TRBD1 (5 bases). V was cut by 7 bases and J by 2 bases, with 9 bases left in between. Germline V CDR1 and CDR2: MNHEY, SVGAGI. The CDR3 sequence is 13 residues long.

The chain has TRBV28 and TRBJ1-6; 9 bases match TRBD1. J lost 10 bases, V lost 5 bases, and 12 bases had no gene match. The CDR3 sequence is 16 residues long. CDR1 MDHEN and CDR2 SYDVKM come from the germline V gene. CDR3 region: CASSLQSGTGFSPLHF. The CDR3 DNA reads TGTGCCAGCAGTCTCCAATCCGGGACAGGGTTCTCACCCCTCCACTTT.

This chain uses TRBV7-2 with TRBJ2-6, with D tentatively TRBD1 (6 bases). V lost 2 bases, J lost 0 bases, and 11 bases lay in between. CDR1 and CDR2 (germline): SGHTA, FQGNSA. The CDR3 loop spans 17 amino acids. The CDR3 sequence: CASSLTTGPSGANVLTF. CDR3 nucleotides: TGTGCCAGCAGCTTAACGACAGGCCCCTCTGGGGCCAACGTCCTGACTTTC.